Below are 32 T cell receptor beta chains sequenced from a single sample in a study of T-cell reconstitution after alpha-beta-depleted transplantation in children. The library targeted TCRbeta and was prepared with unique molecular identifiers. TCRdb recomputed calls from the PCR reads with MiXCR, one row per CDR3 protein. The sample includes about 500,000 distinct CDR3 sequences, 9.5% to 12% seen only once; the top ten take 12% to 15%. The sequences come from PBMCs, mostly from graft donor cells, collected 180 days after TCRalphabeta/CD19-depleted stem cell transplant. All receptors derive from a female patient aged 2-9 years who had a stem cell transplant for aplastic anemia, so the T cells may come from the graft donor.

This clonotype was counted a few times. The chain combines TRBV10-3 with TRBJ2-5, with D hard to call. The CDR3 runs 16 residues. Germline lookup yields CDR1 ENHRY and CDR2 SYGVKD. Trimming took off 2 bases at V and 0 bases at J, with 13 bases between the two ends. The CDR3 nucleotides read TGTGCCATCAGTGAGCCCTCCTGGCCAGACCAAGAGACCCAGTACTTC. Protein sequence: CAISEPSWPDQETQYF.

There are a few counts of this clonotype. This chain connects TRBV27 to TRBJ2-1; the match to TRBD2 covers 8 bases. The CDR3 covers 17 residues. In germline, CDR1 is MNHEY, CDR2 SMNVEV (reference sequence). Trimming at V came to 0 bases and at J to 8 bases, leaving 12 bases not matched to a gene. The CDR3 DNA is TGTGCCAGCAGTTTATCGTTTGGACTAGCAAACGTCGATGAGCAGTTCTTC. It specifies CASSLSFGLANVDEQFF.

This clonotype was counted between two and nine times. The J gene is TRBJ2-5, the V gene TRBV7-2; D gene uncertain. In germline, CDR1 is SGHTA, CDR2 FQGNSA. This CDR3 spans 15 amino acids. V lost 1 base and J 1 base, leaving 10 bases between the germline ends. CDR3 coding DNA: TGTGCCAGCAGCTTAGGATGGGCAGCCCAAGAGACCCAGTACTTC. This gives the protein CASSLGWAAQETQYF.

This clonotype appeared a few times. The chain carries TRBV3-1 and TRBJ1-2; 9 bases are a match to TRBD1. Germline loops: CDR1 LGHDT, CDR2 YNNKEL (reference sequence). The J segment lost 5 bases and the V segment lost 0 bases, leaving 7 bases of the junction unmatched. This CDR3 comprises 16 residues. The DNA of the CDR3 is TGTGCCAGCAGCCAAGATGCCTTGACAGGGGGTTATGGCTACACCTTC. Protein: CASSQDALTGGYGYTF.

This clonotype was recorded a few times. The chain recombines TRBV28 with TRBJ2-5; D is perhaps TRBD1 (5 bases). CDR1 is MDHEN, CDR2 SYDVKM, per germline. The V end lost 5 bases, the J end lost 5 bases, and 12 bases lay between the germline ends. The CDR3 sequence is 13 residues long. DNA for the CDR3: TGTGCCAGCAGTGTCACAGGTTTCGAGACCCAGTACTTC. Its translation: CASSVTGFETQYF.

This clonotype was observed a few times. The DNA for the CDR3 is TGTGCCAGCAGCTTAATATTATCGACGTTCACAGGGCCAACCTACGAGCAGTACTTC. Translating it yields CASSLILSTFTGPTYEQYF. This chain joins TRBV11-3 and TRBJ2-7; D is perhaps TRBD1 (6 bases). CDR1 is SGHNT, CDR2 YENEEA, per germline. V was clipped by 2 bases and J by 2 bases, with 25 bases between them. This CDR3 has 19 residues.

This chain links TRBV6-2 or TRBV6-3 with TRBJ2-1; 7 nucleotides agree with TRBD2. This CDR3 has 14 residues. J was trimmed by 10 bases and V by 4 bases; bases with no gene match: 10. Germline V gene lookup returns CDR1 MNHEY and CDR2 SVGEGT. CDR3 loop: CASSWRTRGLEQFF. The CDR3 coding sequence is TGTGCCAGCAGTTGGCGGACTAGGGGCCTGGAGCAGTTCTTC.

In its sample, this clonotype was seen once. One junction end disagrees with the germline gene, perhaps due to a read error. The chain links TRBV20-1 to TRBJ1-1; D unresolved. In germline, CDR1 is DFQATT, CDR2 SNEGSKA (reference sequence). This CDR3 comprises 14 residues. This CDR3 is CSADHGITNTEPFF. For the CDR3, the DNA is TGCAGTGCGGACCACGGGATCACGAACACTGAACCTTTCTTT.

The chain has TRBV12-3 or TRBV12-4 and TRBJ2-3; 8 bases map to TRBD1. The CDR3 is 12 amino acids. The V segment lost 6 bases and the J segment 7 bases; nucleotides outside the gene matches: 3. CDR3 nucleotides: TGTGCCAGCAGCCGACAGGGGAATACGCAGTATTTT. This translates into CASSRQGNTQYF.

The chain couples TRBV12-3 or TRBV12-4 to TRBJ1-5; D gene unclear. The CDR3 spans 16 residues. V was trimmed by 6 bases and J by 0 bases, leaving 15 bases between them. The CDR3 reads CASSRGALYSNQPQHF. CDR3 DNA: TGTGCCAGCAGCCGGGGTGCCCTTTATAGCAATCAGCCCCAGCATTTT.

A few counts support this clonotype. The rearrangement uses TRBV5-1 and TRBJ1-1, with 12 bases matching TRBD1. V dropped 4 bases and J dropped 5; count of bases not matched to a gene: 12. Germline CDR1 SGHRS, CDR2 YFSETQ. This CDR3 spans 17 amino acids. This chain's CDR3 is CASSGGTGGANHTEAFF. The DNA for the CDR3 is TGCGCCAGCAGCGGCGGGACAGGGGGCGCGAATCATACTGAAGCTTTCTTT.

The rearrangement joins TRBV20-1 to TRBJ2-3, with 11 bases that match TRBD1. J gave up 6 bases and V 2 bases, and 7 bases lay outside the gene matches. This CDR3 spans 15 amino acids. CDR1 and CDR2 from the germline V gene are DFQATT and SNEGSKA (reference sequence). The CDR3 sequence is CSARTPGQGVDTQYF. In DNA form, the CDR3 reads TGCAGTGCTAGAACCCCGGGACAGGGGGTGGATACGCAGTATTTT.

The chain carries TRBV27 and TRBJ2-1; 10 nucleotides line up with TRBD2. The V segment lost 5 bases and the J segment 15 bases; nucleotides outside the gene matches: 22. The CDR3 consists of 17 residues. The V gene's germline CDR1 is MNHEY and CDR2 SMNVEV (reference sequence). The CDR3 sequence is CASSVLVFSGRPLSWFF. The CDR3, as DNA: TGTGCCAGCAGTGTATTGGTATTTAGCGGGAGGCCCCTTTCTTGGTTCTTC.

This chain joins TRBV4-2 and TRBJ2-1; TRBD1 might be the D (7 bases). This CDR3 region has 17 residues. Deletions cut 5 bases from V and 2 bases from J, with 19 bases between. The V gene's germline CDR1 is LGHNA and CDR2 YNFKEQ. The CDR3 DNA reads TGTGCCAGCAGCAACCTCAGGGGGGACCAGACCTACAATGAGCAGTTCTTC. It yields the protein CASSNLRGDQTYNEQFF.

In its sample, this clonotype was seen a few times. The chain carries TRBV10-3 and TRBJ2-3; D may correspond to TRBD1 or TRBD2 (5 bases each). The CDR3 contains 16 residues. Per germline, CDR1 ENHRY and CDR2 SYGVKD. V dropped 0 bases and J dropped 7 bases, with 17 bases sitting between them. The CDR3, as DNA: TGTGCCATCAGTGAGTCGGATCTGGGACGGCCCTATACGCAGTATTTT. Translated, it gives CAISESDLGRPYTQYF.

The table lists this clonotype with a few counts. The rearrangement links TRBV14 to TRBJ2-5; 10 nucleotides agree with TRBD2. There are 18 residues in the CDR3. V was pared by 7 bases and J by 5 bases, with 19 bases of the junction left unmatched. The V gene's germline CDR1 is SGHDN and CDR2 FVKESK. CDR3: CASIPGRTASGSRETQYF. DNA of the CDR3: TGTGCCAGCATTCCAGGTCGGACGGCTAGCGGGAGCCGGGAGACCCAGTACTTC.

This clonotype was seen a handful of times. This chain connects TRBV19 to TRBJ1-5, with D unresolved. V lost 3 bases and J 3 bases, leaving 18 bases between the germline ends. This CDR3 comprises 17 residues. The germline V gene encodes CDR1 LNHDA and CDR2 SQIVND (reference sequence). The CDR3 is CASSIIWRGSDNQPQHF. Written as DNA, the CDR3 is TGTGCCAGTAGTATTATATGGAGAGGGTCGGACAATCAGCCCCAGCATTTT.

This clonotype was detected only a few times. The chain employs TRBV19 and TRBJ2-7; 7 bases map to TRBD1. Germline CDR1 and CDR2: LNHDA and SQIVND (reference sequence). The V and J ends lost 4 bases and 6 bases, in that order; junction bases with no gene match: 9. CDR3 size: 14 residues. The CDR3 here is CASSTGQRWCEQYV. The CDR3 bases are TGTGCCAGTAGTACGGGACAGCGCTGGTGCGAGCAGTACGTC.

The chain carries TRBV25-1 and TRBJ2-7; 8 nucleotides agree with TRBD1. This CDR3 is built from 13 residues. V lost 3 bases and J lost 5; bases outside the gene matches: 3. CDR1 MGHDK and CDR2 SYGVNS come from the germline V gene. CDR3 nucleotides: TGTGCCAGCAGTGACGCAGGGGGCGACGAGCAGTACTTC. Its translation: CASSDAGGDEQYF.

This clonotype was found many times. V usage is TRBV11-2 and J usage is TRBJ2-4; 12 positions match TRBD2. V lost 1 base and J lost 8; bases outside the gene matches: 3. Germline CDR1 and CDR2: SGHAT and FQNNGV. The length of the CDR3 is 15 residues. The CDR3 DNA follows: TGTGCCAGCAGCTTAGGACTAGCGGGAGTAGACATTCAGTACTTC. This translates into CASSLGLAGVDIQYF. The full variable domain, in which reference TRBV11-2 and TRBJ2-4 provide the parts outside the CDR3, is EAGVAQSPRYKIIEKRQSVAFWCNPISGHATLYWYQQILGQGPKLLIQFQNNGVVDDSQLPKDRFSAERLKGVDSTLKIQPAKLEDSAVYLCASSLGLAGVDIQYFGAGTRLSVL.

The gene calls are TRBV19 and TRBJ2-1; the D gene is possibly TRBD2 (5 bases). Trimming took off 4 bases at V and 6 bases at J, with 10 bases between the two ends. The CDR3 extends over 13 amino acids. Germline V gene lookup returns CDR1 LNHDA and CDR2 SQIVND (reference sequence). This CDR3 reads CASSKIRGNEQFF. CDR3 nucleotide sequence: TGTGCCAGTAGTAAAATCCGGGGCAATGAGCAGTTCTTC.

The chain employs TRBV28 and TRBJ2-1; no definite D call. This CDR3 is 13 amino acids long. V lost 6 bases and J lost 2, with 8 bases in between. Germline CDR1 is MDHEN and CDR2 is SYDVKM. The chain's CDR3 is CASSRNPYNEQFF. CDR3 DNA: TGTGCCAGCAGCCGGAATCCCTACAATGAGCAGTTCTTC. Looking up the rest from reference TRBV28 and TRBJ2-1 gives the full variable domain: DVKVTQSSRYLVKRTGEKVFLECVQDMDHENMFWYRQDPGLGLRLIYFSYDVKMKEKGDIPEGYSVSREKKERFSLILESASTNQTSMYLCASSRNPYNEQFFGPGTRLTVL.

The CDR3 nucleotides read TGTGCCAGCAGCCCCGGGTTGTTTGGGGAGCAGTACTTC. Its protein is CASSPGLFGEQYF. The chain couples TRBV14 to TRBJ2-7, with D unclear. CDR3 length: 13 residues. Germline loops: CDR1 SGHDN, CDR2 FVKESK. V was shortened by 4 bases and J by 7 bases, with 14 bases between the two germline ends.

This clonotype has only a few counts. CDR3 DNA sequence: TGCAGCGTTGTACAGATCACCGGGGAGCTGTTTTTT. It translates to CSVVQITGELFF. The chain links TRBV29-1 to TRBJ2-2; no definite D call. The CDR3 runs to 12 residues. Germline V gene lookup returns CDR1 SQVTM and CDR2 ANQGSEA. The germline V and J ends were trimmed by 4 bases and 4 bases, with 7 bases remaining between them.

This clonotype was seen a few times. J is TRBJ1-5 and V is TRBV20-1; 9 nucleotides align to TRBD1. V dropped 6 bases and J dropped 6; count of bases not matched to a gene: 6. Germline V gives CDR1 DFQATT, CDR2 SNEGSKA (reference sequence). The length of the CDR3 is 13 residues. CDR3 DNA sequence: TGCAGTGCCCGGACAGGGGACCCTCAGCCCCAGCATTTT. It specifies CSARTGDPQPQHF.

A few counts support this clonotype. The chain links TRBV28 to TRBJ2-5, with 8 bases matching TRBD1. The CDR3 is 13 residues long. Germline lookup yields CDR1 MDHEN and CDR2 SYDVKM. J lost 5 bases, V lost 6 bases, and 5 bases had no gene match. CDR3 bases: TGTGCCAGCAGCACGGACAGGGTCGAGACCCAGTACTTC. Protein: CASSTDRVETQYF.

The chain is built from TRBV29-1 and TRBJ2-1, with D tentatively TRBD1 or TRBD2 (8 bases each). The CDR3 consists of 19 residues. Germline lookup yields CDR1 SQVTM and CDR2 ANQGSEA. V lost 7 bases to trimming and J lost 3 bases, with 31 bases between them. The CDR3 DNA reads TGCAGCGGGGCACCAGGGGACAGGTCTCATAGCGGGATCTACAATGAGCAGTTCTTC. Protein: CSGAPGDRSHSGIYNEQFF.

Many counts were recorded for this clonotype. The V and J genes are TRBV18 and TRBJ1-5; D is possibly TRBD1 (6 bases). Germline CDR1 and CDR2: KGHSH and LQKENI. CDR3 size: 12 residues. V lost 8 bases and J lost 7, with 12 bases in between. The CDR3 nucleotides are TGTGCCAGCAGCCCCAGGGGACAGCCCCAGCATTTT. Residues: CASSPRGQPQHF.

The CDR3 spells CASSQPQHF. CDR3 nucleotide sequence: TGTGCCAGCAGCCAGCCCCAGCATTTT. The V gene is TRBV28, the J gene TRBJ1-5; no clear D. The germline V and J ends were trimmed by 6 bases and 7 bases, with 1 base remaining between them. Germline CDR1 is MDHEN and CDR2 is SYDVKM. The CDR3 sequence is 9 residues long.

V gene TRBV28 combines with J gene TRBJ1-2; TRBD1 matches at 7 bases. Germline V gives CDR1 MDHEN, CDR2 SYDVKM. The V segment lost 6 bases and the J segment 6 bases; nucleotides outside the gene matches: 10. The CDR3 has 14 amino acids. DNA for the CDR3: TGTGCCAGCAGCCGCGGGACAGTAACCAATGGCTACACCTTC. This encodes CASSRGTVTNGYTF.

The sample holds many counts of this clonotype. The gene calls are TRBV29-1 and TRBJ2-7, with 9 bases fitting TRBD1. The CDR3 is made up of 14 amino acids. V lost 1 base and J lost 1; bases outside the gene matches: 2. CDR1 is SQVTM, CDR2 ANQGSEA, per germline. In DNA, the CDR3 is TGCAGCGTTGAAGGGACAGGGGATTCCTACGAGCAGTACTTC. Protein sequence: CSVEGTGDSYEQYF.

The V gene is TRBV11-2, the J gene TRBJ2-1, with TRBD2 identical over 14 bases. V gave up 5 bases and J gave up 1 base; unmatched junction bases: 13. This CDR3 spans 20 amino acids. The germline V gene has CDR1 SGHAT and CDR2 FQNNGV. The CDR3 sequence is CASSPWGAGTSGSSYNEQFF. As DNA, the CDR3 is TGTGCCAGCAGCCCATGGGGGGCCGGGACTAGCGGGAGTTCCTACAATGAGCAGTTCTTC.